This is a list of T cell receptor beta chains from one sample in a study of blood T cell repertoires in COVID-19. The method was immunoSEQ multiplex PCR; TCRdb's version includes in-frame clones alone and lacks a portion of them. This sample has 95,000 to 120,000 clones, with roughly 81% found just once. The sample consisted of peripheral blood. The receptors stem from a man aged 35-49 years with acute or convalescent COVID-19. Each CDR3 is given with its conserved first and last residue. The D gene is left open where the match is weak. Size is stated for part of the rows, as once, few or many counts, or as a class when the clone is expanded.

V gene	clone size	J gene	D gene	CDR3 DNA	CDR3 protein
TRBV3-1/TRBV3-2	.	TRBJ2-1	TRBD2	TGTGCCAGCAGCGCGTCCACCGGGGGGGGCCGCAATGAGCAGTTCTTC	CASSASTGGGRNEQFF
TRBV18	.	TRBJ1-6	TRBD1	TGTGCCAGCTCACCCAGAGCGACAGGGGATAATTCACCCCTCCACTTT	CASSPRATGDNSPLHF
TRBV5-6	once	TRBJ1-1	TRBD1	TGTGCCAGCTCAGAGGACAGGGCACGAGGATGGAACTTT	CASSEDRARGWNF
TRBV24-1	.	TRBJ2-3	TRBD1	TGTGCCACCAGTGACCCGACAGGGAGTATGGTTGATACGCAGTATTTT	CATSDPTGSMVDTQYF
TRBV11-2	.	TRBJ1-6	.	TGTGCCAGCAGCTTAGTTCGTAATTCACCCCTCCACTTT	CASSLVRNSPLHF
TRBV4-3	.	TRBJ2-1	.	TGCGCCAGCAGCCTGGTAGGGGGTGAGCAGTTCTTC	CASSLVGGEQFF
TRBV12-3/TRBV12-4	.	TRBJ2-2	.	TGTGCCAGCAGTTCTACTCCGGCCGGGGAGCTGTTTTTT	CASSSTPAGELFF
TRBV7-2	few	TRBJ1-2	TRBD1	TGTGCCAGCAGCCCAAGGGGACAGGAGGATGGCTACACCTTC	CASSPRGQEDGYTF
TRBV2	.	TRBJ2-7	.	TGTGCCAGCAGTGAAGGGGCGCACGCGTCCTACGAGCAGTACTTC	CASSEGAHASYEQYF
TRBV19	.	TRBJ1-1	.	TGTGCCAGTAGTGAACAGGGGAACACTGAAGCTTTCTTT	CASSEQGNTEAFF
TRBV11-2	.	TRBJ1-3	.	TGTGCCAGCAGCCCTTGGGACACAAGCTCTGGAAACACCATATATTTT	CASSPWDTSSGNTIYF
TRBV2	few	TRBJ1-1	TRBD1	TGTGCCAGCAGGGCAGACAGGGAAAGAGCCATGAACACTGAAGCTTTCTTT	CASRADRERAMNTEAFF
TRBV3-1/TRBV3-2	.	TRBJ2-7	.	TGTGCCAGCAGCCCTTCCCGGGGGAGCGAGCAGTACTTC	CASSPSRGSEQYF
TRBV3-1/TRBV3-2	.	TRBJ2-1	.	TGTGCCAGCAGCCAAGTTCCTAGCTCCTACAATGAGCAGTTCTTC	CASSQVPSSYNEQFF
TRBV4-1	few	TRBJ2-1	TRBD2	TGCGCCAGCAGCCCACACCGACTAGCGGGGGGACTTAGCTCCTACAATGAGCAGTTCTTC	CASSPHRLAGGLSSYNEQFF
TRBV7-2	.	TRBJ1-4	TRBD1	TGTGCCAGCAGCCTACGGACAGGGGCGGAAAAACTGTTTTTT	CASSLRTGAEKLFF